This passage covers 27 T cell receptor beta chains from one sample sequenced in a study of T cells expressing NK-cell markers. With the 5' RACE reads reprocessed, TCRdb shows one record per CDR3 protein and no DNA. The ten top clones account for about 10%, within a sample of 400,000 or so distinct CDR3 sequences. Sequencing input: blood T cells: a sorted CD56 or NKG2C T cell subset, CD4+ or CD8+ T cells, or bulk PBMC T cells (not recorded which). Receptor source: a woman in her forties or fifties in good health.

The rearrangement joins TRBV4-1 to TRBJ2-3; TCRdb calls TRBD2, which cannot be checked without DNA. The CDR3 length is 16 residues. Per germline, CDR1 MGHRA and CDR2 YSYEKL. This CDR3 reads CASSQEGLSNTDTQYF.

The chain couples TRBV2 to TRBJ2-1; TCRdb proposes TRBD1, but this gene call is untestable without DNA. The germline V gene encodes CDR1 SNHLY and CDR2 FYNNEI. CDR3 length: 13 residues. CDR3 in amino acids: CASMEGRFYEQFF.

This chain links TRBV6-6 with TRBJ2-1; the TRBD2 assignment by TCRdb is unverifiable without DNA. The germline V gene has CDR1 MNHNY and CDR2 SVGAGI (reference sequence). This CDR3 region has 13 residues. CDR3 region: CASRPAGYNEQFF.

This rearrangement joins TRBV5-1 to TRBJ1-1; without DNA, the TCRdb call of TRBD1 cannot be checked. Germline values: CDR1 SGHRS, CDR2 YFSETQ. The CDR3 length is 13 residues. CDR3 in amino acids: CASSYSQGSEAFF.

This sequence joins TRBV12-3 or TRBV12-4 and TRBJ2-2; TCRdb indicates TRBD2, and absent DNA this call remains unverified. This CDR3 has 15 residues. CDR3 protein: CASRVAVGRAGELFF.

The chain couples TRBV9 to TRBJ2-7; without DNA, the TCRdb call of TRBD2 cannot be checked. From germline, CDR1 is SGDLS and CDR2 YYNGEE. This CDR3 comprises 15 residues. The CDR3 here is CASSVGAGRGGEQYF.

The chain carries TRBV9 and TRBJ2-3. CDR3 size: 16 residues. CDR1 and CDR2 (germline): SGDLS, YYNGEE. The CDR3 sequence: CASSVGGAASTDTQYF.

V and J are TRBV6-2 or TRBV6-3 and TRBJ2-1. The CDR3 contains 12 residues. Per the germline V gene, CDR1 is MNHEY and CDR2 is SVGEGT. The CDR3: CASSYSFGEQFF.

The genes are TRBV6-5 and TRBJ2-1. Germline CDR1 and CDR2: MNHEY and SVGAGI. The CDR3 runs to 17 residues. The CDR3 loop reads CASSYDAIGRSYNEQFF.

J is TRBJ2-1 and V is TRBV13. The V gene's germline CDR1 is PRHDT and CDR2 FYEKMQ (reference sequence). This CDR3 is built from 15 residues. The CDR3 here is CASSFRQTLYNEQFF.

This chain joins TRBV5-5 and TRBJ1-1; the TRBD1 assignment by TCRdb is unverifiable without DNA. The CDR3 spans 17 residues. Germline CDR1 reads SGHKS; CDR2 reads YYEKEE (reference sequence). CDR3 residues: CASSLLATVHQGYEAFF.

The chain couples TRBV18 to TRBJ2-1; lacking DNA, the TRBD1 call made by TCRdb goes unchecked. The CDR3 is 14 residues long. The germline gives CDR1 KGHSH, CDR2 LQKENI. CDR3 region: CASLLGTGGNEQFF. Based on the CDR3 plus reference TRBV18 and TRBJ2-1, the full variable domain is NAGVMQNPRHLVRRRGQEARLRCSPMKGHSHVYWYRQLPEEGLKFMVYLQKENIIDESGMPKERFSAEFPKEGPSILRIQQVVRGDSAAYFCASLLGTGGNEQFFGPGTRLTVL.

The genes are TRBV29-1 and TRBJ2-1. Germline-derived CDR1 and CDR2 are SQVTM and ANQGSEA. The CDR3 consists of 14 residues. Here the CDR3 reads CSVEVQVSYNEQFF.

The chain recombines TRBV6-2 or TRBV6-3 with TRBJ2-1; TCRdb indicates TRBD2, and absent DNA this call remains unverified. From germline, CDR1 is MNHEY and CDR2 SVGEGT. The CDR3 extends over 12 amino acids. CDR3 in amino acids: CASSYGGLERFF.

The V call is TRBV12-3 or TRBV12-4, the J call TRBJ2-2. The CDR3 is made up of 14 amino acids. CDR3 region: CASTATTNTGELFF.

The rearrangement links TRBV24-1 to TRBJ2-1; TCRdb's D call, TRBD2, is unchecked because there is no DNA. The CDR3 has 15 amino acids. Per germline, CDR1 KGHDR and CDR2 SFDVKD. The CDR3 reads CATSEIAGATNEQFF.

The rearrangement links TRBV7-8 to TRBJ2-1; no DNA is available, so the TRBD2 call from TCRdb remains unchecked. Germline CDR1 is SGHVS and CDR2 is FQNEAQ. The CDR3 has 17 amino acids. The CDR3 here is CASRLKREELLPNEQFF.

V and J are TRBV5-1 and TRBJ2-5; TCRdb's assignment of TRBD1 cannot be checked, as there is no DNA. Germline V gives CDR1 SGHRS, CDR2 YFSETQ. CDR3 length: 15 amino acids. CDR3 sequence: CASSLVQGYLETQYF.

J is TRBJ2-7 and V is TRBV7-2; TCRdb's assignment of TRBD1 cannot be checked, as there is no DNA. The CDR3 loop spans 15 amino acids. CDR1 is SGHTA and CDR2 is FQGNSA in the germline V gene. CDR3 amino acids: CASSLAPAATYEQYF.

The CDR3 sequence is CASSFSGREETQYF. This chain uses TRBV27 with TRBJ2-5; TCRdb proposes TRBD2, but this gene call is untestable without DNA. The CDR3 spans 14 residues. Looked up from germline, CDR1 is MNHEY and CDR2 is SMNVEV (reference sequence).

The rearrangement uses TRBV30 and TRBJ2-7. CDR1 GTSNPN and CDR2 SVGIG come from the germline V gene (reference sequence). The CDR3 is 13 amino acids. The CDR3 reads CACRQISAYEQYF. Filled out from reference TRBV30 and TRBJ2-7, the complete variable domain reads SQTIHQWPATLVQPVGSPLSLECTVEGTSNPNLYWYRQAAGRGLQLLFYSVGIGQISSEVPQNLSASRPQDRQFILSSKKLLLSDSGFYLCACRQISAYEQYFGPGTRLTVT.

The rearrangement joins TRBV12-3 or TRBV12-4 to TRBJ2-7; the D call from TCRdb, TRBD1, cannot be confirmed without DNA. This CDR3 spans 14 amino acids. The CDR3 region is CASSLHRDAYEQYF.

The chain combines TRBV12-3 or TRBV12-4 with TRBJ1-2. CDR3 size: 12 residues. The CDR3 sequence is CASSLMQTGYTF.

The gene calls are TRBV30 and TRBJ2-3. Germline V gives CDR1 GTSNPN, CDR2 SVGIG (reference sequence). This CDR3 has 12 residues. CDR3 protein: CAWSRVTDTQYF. The full variable domain, in which reference TRBV30 and TRBJ2-3 provide the parts outside the CDR3, is SQTIHQWPATLVQPVGSPLSLECTVEGTSNPNLYWYRQAAGRGLQLLFYSVGIGQISSEVPQNLSASRPQDRQFILSSKKLLLSDSGFYLCAWSRVTDTQYFGPGTRLTVL.

This chain joins TRBV20-1 and TRBJ2-3; TCRdb's assignment of TRBD2 cannot be checked, as there is no DNA. The length of the CDR3 is 15 residues. Germline assignment: CDR1 DFQATT and CDR2 SNEGSKA (reference sequence). The CDR3 here is CSARDYQREADTQYF.

This chain links TRBV29-1 with TRBJ2-5; the TCRdb call, TRBD1, lacks DNA for checking. The CDR3 is 18 residues long. From germline, CDR1 is SQVTM and CDR2 ANQGSEA. This chain's CDR3 is CSAHPYPPGTGVEETQYF.

This chain uses TRBV11-2 with TRBJ2-6; the TCRdb call, TRBD1, lacks DNA for checking. Germline V gives CDR1 SGHAT, CDR2 FQNNGV. The CDR3 has 16 amino acids. This chain's CDR3 is CASSIYRGSGANVLTF.